This T cell receptor beta chain was identified during a study of technical replicates of blood from a handful of donors. Deletions cut 0 bases from V and 10 bases from J, with 16 bases between. CDR3 length: 14 residues. Germline V gene data show CDR1 as SGHNT and CDR2 as YYREEE (reference sequence). TCRdb keeps only in-frame clones here, not all; method: immunoSEQ multiplex PCR. The data contain around 81,000 clones, 80% to 90% of them singletons. V and J are TRBV5-4 and TRBJ2-5; D is uncertain. Sample: PBMCs. The TCR was taken from a human donor in good health. Some clones in this sample may be carry-over from other donors' samples. The CDR3 region has the DNA TGTGCCAGCAGCTTGGAAGGTAGTAAGAGAGGCCAGTACTTC. Translation: CASSLEGSKRGQYF.